Detailed here is one T cell receptor beta chain. Antigen: not known. These data are taken from a study of T-cell reconstitution after alpha-beta-depleted transplantation in children. The authors prepared the TCRbeta library with unique molecular identifiers. A single record per CDR3 protein comes from TCRdb applying MiXCR to the PCR reads. The sample holds a few hundred thousand distinct CDR3 sequences, 10% to 15% seen once. The CDR3 runs to 16 residues. CDR1 and CDR2 (germline): LGHDT, YNNKEL (reference sequence). V shed 0 bases and J shed 9 bases, with 20 bases lying between them. Findings of the study overall: Reports say that about two months after transplant, the alpha-beta T cells came out of several hundred graft clones that had expanded. Surviving recipient T cells and thymic progenitors produced the high day-60 TCRbeta diversity seen in some patients. Newly made T cells mostly supplied T-cell counts and diversity one year after transplant.

The material sequenced was PBMCs, mostly from graft donor cells, taken 360 days after TCRalphabeta/CD19-depleted stem cell transplant. The clonotype originates from a male patient aged 5 to 17 who had a stem cell transplant for acute myeloid leukemia, so the T cells may come from the graft donor. The rearrangement links TRBV3-1 to TRBJ2-5, with TRBD2 as a possible D gene (6 bases). The CDR3 DNA sequence: TGTGCCAGCAGCCAAGATCTTAGCGGCCCTGGGTTGCCCCAGTACTTC. As protein: CASSQDLSGPGLPQYF.